The 2 T cell receptor beta chains below were found in one sample sequenced in a study of HIV-infected patients and healthy controls. One entry per CDR3 protein results from TCRdb running MiXCR on the 5' RACE reads. The sample consists of about 67,000 distinct CDR3 sequences, around 16% of them appearing once. The material sequenced was CD4+ T cells from blood. The source of these receptors is a human donor in good health.

V and J are TRBV3-1 and TRBJ2-2; D possibly matches TRBD1 or TRBD2 (5 bases each). V dropped 0 bases and J dropped 1 base, with 15 bases sitting between them. This CDR3 is 18 amino acids long. Germline V gives CDR1 LGHDT, CDR2 YNNKEL (reference sequence). The CDR3 sequence is CASSQDRDDRVNTGELFF. The DNA of the CDR3 is TGTGCCAGCAGCCAAGATAGGGACGATCGGGTGAACACCGGGGAGCTGTTTTTT.

The gene calls are TRBV12-5 and TRBJ1-1; D call uncertain. The germline CDR1 and CDR2 sequences are LGHNT and FRNRAP. This CDR3 has 12 residues. Trimming stripped 0 bases from V and 3 bases from J, with 2 bases between. The CDR3 nucleotides are TGTGCTAGTGGTTTGGTCTACACTGAAGCTTTCTTT. The encoded protein is CASGLVYTEAFF.